This entry lists 21 T cell receptor beta chains sequenced from one sample in a study of T cell responses to AZD1222 COVID-19 vaccine. The protocol was immunoSEQ multiplex PCR, while the TCRdb copy is restricted to in-frame clones and leaves out a portion. Here the sample spans roughly 160,000 clones, about nine tenths being singletons. The sample was peripheral blood, taken on day 0 of AZD1222 vaccination. The receptors originated from an adult in good health.

CDR3 loop: CASSRGQGATGNTIYF. CDR3 coding DNA: TGTGCCAGCAGCCGGGGACAGGGGGCGACCGGAAACACCATATATTTT. The chain employs TRBV7-2 and TRBJ1-3, with TRBD1 matching over 12 bases. The CDR3 contains 16 residues. The germline CDR1 and CDR2 sequences are SGHTA and FQGNSA. After removal of 5 bases from V and 4 bases from J, the junction contained 6 bases not matched to a gene.

This clone was picked up one time. The chain links TRBV30 to TRBJ2-7; 8 bases line up with TRBD2. CDR3 length equals 17 residues. V shed 7 bases, J shed 4 bases, and the junction held 21 bases outside the gene matches. Germline loops: CDR1 GTSNPN, CDR2 SVGIG (reference sequence). The CDR3 spells CASRSPLVISGEYEQYF. The CDR3 DNA follows: TGTGCCTCCCGGTCTCCCCTCGTCATTAGCGGGGAGTACGAGCAGTACTTC. Full variable domain (outside the CDR3, taken from reference TRBV30 and TRBJ2-7): SQTIHQWPATLVQPVGSPLSLECTVEGTSNPNLYWYRQAAGRGLQLLFYSVGIGQISSEVPQNLSASRPQDRQFILSSKKLLLSDSGFYLCASRSPLVISGEYEQYFGPGTRLTVT.

The rearrangement links TRBV5-1 to TRBJ1-1; 7 nucleotides agree with TRBD1. Losses at the gene ends were 3 bases for V and 4 bases for J; bases not matched to a gene: 6. Germline values: CDR1 SGHRS, CDR2 YFSETQ. This CDR3 has 14 residues. CDR3 loop: CASSSTGVTTEAFF. The CDR3 region has the DNA TGCGCCAGCAGCTCTACAGGGGTAACCACTGAAGCTTTCTTT.

This clone has only one observation. This chain joins TRBV7-9 and TRBJ1-3, with D tentatively TRBD1 (5 bases). V lost 5 bases and J 6 bases, leaving 14 bases between the germline ends. The CDR3 runs 14 residues. Germline V gives CDR1 SEHNR, CDR2 FQNEAQ (reference sequence). The DNA for the CDR3 is TGTGCCAGCAGCCTCCGGGACTCCAAAAACACCATATATTTT. Translated: CASSLRDSKNTIYF.

This clone was counted a single time. The chain recombines TRBV4-3 with TRBJ1-1, with a tentative D call TRBD1 (6 bases). The ends were cut back, 5 bases at V and 1 base at J, with 11 bases in the middle. The CDR3 consists of 14 residues. The germline V gene encodes CDR1 LGHNA and CDR2 YSLEER. CDR3 sequence reads: CASSFRRGNTEAFF. In nucleotides, the CDR3 is TGCGCCAGCAGCTTTCGCAGGGGGAACACTGAAGCTTTCTTT.

This chain links TRBV30 with TRBJ1-3; TRBD1 agrees at 7 bases. CDR3 length: 14 residues. CDR1 GTSNPN and CDR2 SVGIG come from the germline V gene (reference sequence). Trimming at V came to 1 base and at J to 3 bases, leaving 3 bases not matched to a gene. The CDR3 is CAWSGNRGGNTIYF. In nucleotides, the CDR3 is TGTGCCTGGAGTGGTAACAGGGGTGGAAACACCATATATTTT.

This clone was recorded once. This rearrangement joins TRBV5-6 to TRBJ2-2; TRBD1 matches 11 bases. The CDR3 covers 18 residues. In germline, CDR1 is SGHDT, CDR2 YYEEEE. V shed 0 bases, J shed 2 bases, and the junction held 6 bases outside the gene matches. The CDR3 sequence: CASSLDLGQGVNTGELFF. Here the CDR3 DNA reads TGTGCCAGCAGCTTGGACCTGGGACAGGGGGTCAACACCGGGGAGCTGTTTTTT.

This clone was counted once. The rearrangement uses TRBV29-1 and TRBJ1-2; D is undetermined. The CDR3 extends over 10 amino acids. The V end was cut by 7 bases, the J end by 6 bases, with 9 bases between. Germline V gene lookup returns CDR1 SQVTM and CDR2 ANQGSEA. As DNA, the CDR3 is TGCAGCGACCTTGGGGATGGCTACACCTTC. Its protein is CSDLGDGYTF.

This chain links TRBV7-8 with TRBJ2-7, with 7 bases aligning to TRBD2. The CDR3 spans 15 residues. Germline V gene lookup returns CDR1 SGHVS and CDR2 FQNEAQ. With 6 bases clipped from V and 3 bases from J, the junction kept 11 bases outside the gene matches. The CDR3 DNA reads TGTGCCAGCAGGGTCGGAGTCGGGGACTACTACGAGCAGTACTTC. Protein sequence: CASRVGVGDYYEQYF.

The chain is built from TRBV19 and TRBJ1-2; 8 bases map to TRBD1. The CDR3 is 14 residues long. The germline V gene encodes CDR1 LNHDA and CDR2 SQIVND (reference sequence). The trim removed 8 bases at V and 3 bases at J, leaving 8 bases unmatched. CDR3 loop: CASFPGTGYYGYTF. The CDR3 nucleotides read TGTGCCAGTTTTCCCGGGACAGGCTACTATGGCTACACCTTC.

The CDR3 loop is CASSYGSLQYF. The CDR3 DNA is TGTGCCAGCAGTTACGGAAGCCTGCAGTATTTT. This rearrangement joins TRBV6-5 to TRBJ2-3, with unresolved D. The CDR3 covers 11 residues. The germline V gene has CDR1 MNHEY and CDR2 SVGAGI. V dropped 2 bases and J dropped 11 bases, with 8 bases sitting between them.

This clone was seen a handful of times. This rearrangement joins TRBV27 to TRBJ2-1; 10 nucleotides match TRBD1. This CDR3 contains 15 residues. J lost 6 bases, V lost 5 bases, and 7 bases had no gene match. Germline CDR1 reads MNHEY; CDR2 reads SMNVEV (reference sequence). The CDR3 spells CASSLRDRGFNEQFF. The CDR3 DNA is TGTGCCAGCAGTCTTAGGGACAGGGGATTCAATGAGCAGTTCTTC.

The chain joins TRBV3-1 (or the pseudogene TRBV3-2) to TRBJ1-5; D unclear. Trimming shortened V by 4 bases and J by 6 bases, and 13 bases separated the two germline ends. The V gene's germline CDR1 is LGHDT and CDR2 YNNKEL (reference sequence). This CDR3 spans 14 amino acids. Here the CDR3 DNA reads TGTGCCAGCAGCCCCTCCCCTAGGGCTCAGCCCCAGCATTTT. Residues: CASSPSPRAQPQHF.

J is TRBJ1-1 and V is TRBV6-4; D might be TRBD1 (5 bases). V gave up 3 bases and J gave up 9 bases, with 11 bases separating them. Germline CDR1 is MRHNA and CDR2 is SNTAGT. The CDR3 length is 12 residues. CDR3 loop: CASSEGRGQAFF. The CDR3 nucleotides read TGTGCCAGCAGTGAAGGACGGGGCCAAGCTTTCTTT.

The V call is TRBV6-5, the J call TRBJ2-5; weak D call: TRBD1 (6 bases). V lost 8 bases and J 5 bases, leaving 15 bases between the germline ends. Germline values: CDR1 MNHEY, CDR2 SVGAGI. The CDR3 is 13 amino acids. CDR3 sequence reads: CASWVQGRETQYF. CDR3 nucleotides: TGTGCCAGCTGGGTACAGGGTCGGGAGACCCAGTACTTC.

V usage is TRBV4-1 and J usage is TRBJ2-2; D may be TRBD1 (6 bases). The V gene's germline CDR1 is MGHRA and CDR2 YSYEKL. This CDR3 contains 15 residues. Trimming pared 1 base from V and 0 bases from J, leaving 6 bases between. The CDR3 DNA follows: TGCGCCAGCAGCCAAGGGACAGCGAACACCGGGGAGCTGTTTTTT. Protein sequence: CASSQGTANTGELFF.

This clone was detected only once. The chain is built from TRBV7-9 and TRBJ1-2; TRBD1 agrees at 10 bases. The CDR3 spans 17 residues. Trimming cost V 0 bases and J 4 bases; bases outside gene matches: 8. CDR1 and CDR2 (germline): SEHNR, FQNEAQ (reference sequence). CDR3 in amino acids: CASSLAGWTGGVYGYTF. The CDR3, as DNA: TGTGCCAGCAGCTTAGCGGGGTGGACAGGGGGGGTCTATGGCTACACCTTC.

A word on this clone: At one of its ends the junction is not consistent with the germline gene, which may arise from a read error. CDR3 sequence reads: CASSEGTGQPQHF. For the CDR3, the DNA is TGTGCCAGTAGTGAGGGTACGGGTCAGCCCCAGCATTTT. This chain connects TRBV6-4 to TRBJ1-5, with no clear D. The CDR3 length is 13 residues. CDR1 and CDR2 (germline): MRHNA, SNTAGT.

In this sample, this clone is medium-sized. The chain is built from TRBV5-1 and TRBJ2-7; weak D call: TRBD2 (6 bases). Trimming removed 0 bases at V and 0 bases at J, with 22 bases between. Germline lookup yields CDR1 SGHRS and CDR2 YFSETQ. CDR3 length equals 19 residues. The CDR3 DNA reads TGCGCCAGCAGCTTGGGCCTTATGACGAGCGGGTCGAGCTCCTACGAGCAGTACTTC. Translated, it gives CASSLGLMTSGSSSYEQYF.

The rearrangement joins TRBV5-1 to TRBJ2-1, with 8 bases identical to TRBD1. CDR3 length: 15 amino acids. V shed 2 bases and J 3 bases; nucleotides not matched to a gene: 4. Germline values: CDR1 SGHRS, CDR2 YFSETQ. The CDR3 DNA is TGCGCCAGCAGCTTCGGACAGGGAGACTACAATGAGCAGTTCTTC. Protein sequence: CASSFGQGDYNEQFF.

The chain has TRBV7-2 and TRBJ1-5, with 11 bases aligning to TRBD1. V shed 2 bases, J shed 0 bases, and the junction held 6 bases outside the gene matches. This CDR3 has 18 residues. Germline V lookup: CDR1 SGHTA, CDR2 FQGNSA. This CDR3 is CASSLHRTGGYSNQPQHF. CDR3 DNA sequence: TGTGCCAGCAGCTTACACCGGACAGGGGGCTATAGCAATCAGCCCCAGCATTTT.